Listed here is a single T cell receptor (beta chain). CDR1 is SEHNR and CDR2 is FQNEAQ in the germline V gene (reference sequence). V lost 2 bases, J lost 4 bases, and 10 bases lay in between. This CDR3 comprises 14 residues. This sample stems from a study of early T cells in non-severe SARS-CoV-2 infection. TCRdb processed the 5' RACE reads anew with MiXCR; each CDR3 protein has one entry. The top ten hold 2% to 3% of the sample, which has 53,000 or so distinct CDR3 sequences, around 12% seen once. This clonotype originated in an adult who was a healthcare worker with PCR-confirmed SARS-CoV-2 infection or an uninfected control (not recorded which). The sample consisted of whole blood, taken at baseline. J is TRBJ2-3 and V is TRBV7-9; D remains ambiguous. The CDR3 DNA is TGTGCCAGCAGCTTAAGGAGCACCCCAGATACGCAGTATTTT. Protein sequence: CASSLRSTPDTQYF.